This passage covers 5 T cell receptor beta chains from one sample sequenced in a study of beta chain features in type 1 diabetes. What was sequenced were expressed TCRB transcripts, since all of the isolated RNA had been reverse transcribed. Produced via immunoSEQ multiplex PCR; TCRdb's table is partial and in-frame only. The sample includes 620,000 or so clones, about 16% of them seen just once. The sequenced sample was naive CD4+ T cells from blood. The origin of the receptors is a man between 18 and 35 years old in good health.

At least ten counts were recorded for this clone. Written as DNA, the CDR3 is TGTGCCAGCAGCCGCCAGGGAGAGAAACTGTTTTTT. Translated, it gives CASSRQGEKLFF. This chain joins TRBV14 and TRBJ1-4, with D maybe TRBD1 (5 bases). This CDR3 region has 12 residues. V shed 4 bases and J shed 11 bases, with 11 bases lying between them. In germline, CDR1 is SGHDN, CDR2 FVKESK.

The CDR3 loop reads CATGTSGGYEQYF. CDR3 in DNA: TGTGCCACCGGGACTAGCGGGGGTTACGAGCAGTACTTC. The rearrangement uses TRBV10-3 and TRBJ2-7, with TRBD2 matching 14 bases. Trimming removed 10 bases from V and 4 bases from J; junction bases left unmatched: 3. Looked up from germline, CDR1 is ENHRY and CDR2 is SYGVKD. This CDR3 has 13 residues.

The V call is TRBV5-4, the J call TRBJ1-1; D call uncertain. The germline V gene encodes CDR1 SGHNT and CDR2 YYREEE (reference sequence). This CDR3 spans 14 amino acids. Trimming cost V 0 bases and J 1 base, with 7 bases left between them. The CDR3 sequence is CASSLGPRNTEAFF. CDR3 in DNA: TGTGCCAGCAGCTTGGGGCCGAGGAACACTGAAGCTTTCTTT.

This clone was counted between two and nine times. The chain has TRBV10-3 and TRBJ2-4; 10 bases line up with TRBD2. V lost 6 bases, J lost 1 base, and 15 bases stayed unmatched. The CDR3 spans 19 residues. CDR1 ENHRY and CDR2 SYGVKD come from the germline V gene. The CDR3 spells CAIRPGTSAPGEAKNIQYF. CDR3 nucleotide sequence: TGTGCCATCAGGCCCGGGACTAGCGCTCCCGGGGAGGCCAAAAACATTCAGTACTTC.

The CDR3 reads CATSRESGPLFEAQHF. The CDR3, as DNA: TGTGCCACCAGCAGAGAATCAGGACCCCTTTTTGAGGCCCAGCATTTT. This sequence joins TRBV15 and TRBJ1-5; D not certain. There are 16 residues in the CDR3. Trimming took 0 bases from V and 11 from J, leaving 20 bases between them. From germline, CDR1 is LNHNV and CDR2 YYDKDF (reference sequence).